Below are 32 T cell receptor beta chains sequenced from a single sample in a study of blood T cell repertoires in COVID-19. The assay was immunoSEQ multiplex PCR, and TCRdb's table has in-frame clones only and misses some. This table has 130,000 to 150,000 clones, about 85% appearing once. The sample comprised peripheral blood. All receptors come from a human donor with acute or convalescent COVID-19. The donor label of this sample is uncertain.

J is TRBJ1-2 and V is TRBV11-2; 8 bases agree with TRBD1. The CDR3 is made up of 17 amino acids. Germline lookup yields CDR1 SGHAT and CDR2 FQNNGV. After removal of 5 bases from V and 3 bases from J, the junction contained 14 bases not matched to a gene. CDR3 DNA sequence: TGTGCCAGCAGCCCCCAGGGGCAGGGGGCGCGGGACTATGGCTACACCTTC. It encodes CASSPQGQGARDYGYTF.

This chain connects TRBV6-2 or TRBV6-3 to TRBJ1-5; 7 nucleotides line up with TRBD1. Trimming removed 5 bases from V and 4 bases from J; junction bases left unmatched: 11. In germline, CDR1 is MNHEY, CDR2 SVGEGT. The CDR3 totals 16 residues. CDR3 DNA: TGTGCCAGCAGTCGAGCCCGGACAGGTGCAAATCAGCCCCAGCATTTT. Translated, it gives CASSRARTGANQPQHF.

CDR3 in DNA: TGCGCCAGCAGCGGGGGACTAGCGGGAGAGGAGCAGTTCTTC. Protein sequence: CASSGGLAGEEQFF. The chain carries TRBV5-1 and TRBJ2-1; 14 bases are a match to TRBD2. This CDR3 is built from 14 residues. Germline V gene lookup returns CDR1 SGHRS and CDR2 YFSETQ. The V and J ends lost 4 bases and 10 bases, in that order; junction bases with no gene match: 4.

The CDR3, as DNA: TGTGCCAGCACTTTACTAGCGGGAGGCAATGAGCAGTTCTTC. Amino acids: CASTLLAGGNEQFF. V usage is TRBV6-5 and J usage is TRBJ2-1, with 12 bases fitting TRBD2. The V segment lost 7 bases and the J segment 6 bases; nucleotides outside the gene matches: 4. The CDR3 consists of 14 residues. Germline V gene lookup returns CDR1 MNHEY and CDR2 SVGAGI.

Concerning this clone: Other nucleotide sequences from this sample produce the same CDR3. The chain has TRBV18 and TRBJ1-2; TRBD1 matches at 7 bases. The CDR3 has 14 residues. The V gene end was trimmed by 6 bases and the J gene end by 2 bases; junction bases not matched to a gene: 6. CDR1 and CDR2 (germline): KGHSH, LQKENI. The CDR3 nucleotides are TGTGCCAGCTCCCCCGGGACAGTCAACTATGGCTACACCTTC. It is translated as CASSPGTVNYGYTF.

The chain carries TRBV7-6 and TRBJ1-3; D remains unclear. The CDR3 loop spans 15 amino acids. V lost 1 base to trimming and J lost 0 bases, with 7 bases between them. Germline CDR1 reads SGHVS; CDR2 reads FNYEAQ. The CDR3 sequence: CASSLVIPSGNTIYF. The CDR3 DNA reads as TGTGCCAGCAGCTTAGTTATCCCCTCTGGAAACACCATATATTTT. Filled out from reference TRBV7-6 and TRBJ1-3, the complete variable domain reads GAGVSQSPRYKVTKRGQDVALRCDPISGHVSLYWYRQALGQGPEFLTYFNYEAQQDKSGLPNDRFSAERPEGSISTLTIQRTEQRDSAMYRCASSLVIPSGNTIYFGEGSWLTVV.

This clone was counted only a few times. V and J are TRBV2 and TRBJ1-5; TRBD1 might be the D (6 bases). The germline V gene encodes CDR1 SNHLY and CDR2 FYNNEI. There are 14 residues in the CDR3. The ends were cut back, 4 bases at V and 2 bases at J, with 9 bases in the middle. The CDR3 region has the DNA TGTGCCAGCAGTGTCCGACAGGGCAATCAGCCCCAGCATTTT. Translated: CASSVRQGNQPQHF.

CDR3 bases: TGTGCCAGCAGTGACTCAGGGGGTAGGAACAATGAGCAGTTCTTC. Translation: CASSDSGGRNNEQFF. The chain joins TRBV6-4 to TRBJ2-1; D may be TRBD1 (6 bases). The V gene's germline CDR1 is MRHNA and CDR2 SNTAGT. This CDR3 spans 15 amino acids. The V end lost 0 bases, the J end lost 5 bases, and 11 bases lay between the germline ends.

This chain joins TRBV7-9 and TRBJ1-1; D gene unclear. The CDR3 spans 12 residues. Germline CDR1 SEHNR, CDR2 FQNEAQ (reference sequence). The V gene lost 6 bases and the J gene lost 6 bases, with 11 bases spanning the gap. The CDR3 DNA reads as TGTGCCAGCAGTCGAACGGGAGCTGAAGCTTTCTTT. Its protein is CASSRTGAEAFF.

As DNA, the CDR3 is TGTGCCAGCAGCGTAGAAGGCAGCGGGAGCTCCTACAATGAGCAGTTCTTC. Translation gives CASSVEGSGSSYNEQFF. The chain combines TRBV9 with TRBJ2-1; the match to TRBD2 covers 8 bases. V lost 0 bases and J lost 0; bases outside the gene matches: 5. Germline V gene data show CDR1 as SGDLS and CDR2 as YYNGEE. The CDR3 loop spans 17 amino acids. Full variable domain (missing parts from reference TRBV9 and TRBJ2-1): DSGVTQTPKHLITATGQRVTLRCSPRSGDLSVYWYQQSLDQGLQFLIQYYNGEERAKGNILERFSAQQFPDLHSELNLSSLELGDSALYFCASSVEGSGSSYNEQFFGPGTRLTVL.

The chain uses TRBV19 and TRBJ2-2, with TRBD1 as a possible D gene (5 bases). The CDR3 is 15 residues long. V lost 5 bases and J 0 bases, leaving 10 bases between the germline ends. In germline, CDR1 is LNHDA, CDR2 SQIVND (reference sequence). The CDR3 is CASSSAGTNTGELFF. DNA of the CDR3: TGTGCCAGTAGTTCAGCAGGGACGAACACCGGGGAGCTGTTTTTT.

The chain carries TRBV5-1 and TRBJ1-3, with no clear D. This CDR3 is built from 15 residues. The V gene's germline CDR1 is SGHRS and CDR2 YFSETQ. Trimming cost V 4 bases and J 0 bases, with 11 bases left between them. This chain's CDR3 is CASSHASSSGNTIYF. CDR3 coding DNA: TGCGCCAGCAGCCATGCATCCAGCTCTGGAAACACCATATATTTT. The whole variable domain, filled in from reference TRBV5-1 and TRBJ1-3, reads KAGVTQTPRYLIKTRGQQVTLSCSPISGHRSVSWYQQTPGQGLQFLFEYFSETQRNKGNFPGRFSGRQFSNSRSEMNVSTLELGDSALYLCASSHASSSGNTIYFGEGSWLTVV.

CDR3 region: CASSPTGGASIYSNQPQHF. DNA for the CDR3: TGTGCCAGCAGCCCTACAGGGGGCGCGTCCATATATAGCAATCAGCCCCAGCATTTT. The chain links TRBV7-2 to TRBJ1-5; 9 bases line up with TRBD1. The J segment lost 0 bases and the V segment lost 5 bases, leaving 14 bases of the junction unmatched. Germline V gene lookup returns CDR1 SGHTA and CDR2 FQGNSA. The CDR3 has 19 residues.

This clone was recorded only once. V and J are TRBV12-5 and TRBJ2-7, with D unclear. Trimming removed 3 bases from V and 3 bases from J, with 21 bases in between. CDR3 length equals 17 residues. CDR1 is LGHNT, CDR2 FRNRAP, per germline. The DNA for the CDR3 is TGTGCTAGTGGTTTATCCCTTAGCCTGGCCTTACTCTACGAGCAGTACGTC. Protein product: CASGLSLSLALLYEQYV.

In this sample, this clone turned up a few times. The V gene is TRBV6-1, the J gene TRBJ2-5, with TRBD2 matching over 10 bases. The germline gives CDR1 MNHNS, CDR2 SASEGT. The CDR3 runs 16 residues. Germline trimming cut 1 base from V and 1 base from J; bases unmatched to any gene: 3. Here the CDR3 reads CASSEGVAGGQETQYF. The DNA for the CDR3 is TGTGCCAGCAGTGAAGGGGTAGCGGGGGGCCAAGAGACCCAGTACTTC.

The chain joins TRBV28 to TRBJ2-1, with 8 bases fitting TRBD1. In germline, CDR1 is MDHEN, CDR2 SYDVKM. The CDR3 has 16 residues. The V segment lost 5 bases and the J segment 4 bases; nucleotides outside the gene matches: 10. CDR3 sequence reads: CASSPPRGLGYNEQFF. The CDR3 DNA reads as TGTGCCAGCAGTCCACCCAGGGGGCTTGGGTACAATGAGCAGTTCTTC.

This chain uses TRBV11-2 with TRBJ2-1; TRBD2 is a possible D gene (6 bases). This CDR3 has 17 amino acids. From germline, CDR1 is SGHAT and CDR2 FQNNGV. V was pared by 1 base and J by 4 bases, with 17 bases between. As DNA, the CDR3 is TGTGCCAGCAGCTTAGTCTTCGGCGGGGTTGAGTACAATGAGCAGTTCTTC. This translates into CASSLVFGGVEYNEQFF. The full variable domain, in which reference TRBV11-2 and TRBJ2-1 provide the parts outside the CDR3, is EAGVAQSPRYKIIEKRQSVAFWCNPISGHATLYWYQQILGQGPKLLIQFQNNGVVDDSQLPKDRFSAERLKGVDSTLKIQPAKLEDSAVYLCASSLVFGGVEYNEQFFGPGTRLTVL.

This clone was picked up a small number of times. This chain links TRBV6-5 with TRBJ2-1; 7 bases are a match to TRBD2. J gave up 7 bases and V 2 bases, and 5 bases lay outside the gene matches. In germline, CDR1 is MNHEY, CDR2 SVGAGI. The CDR3 sequence is 14 residues long. The CDR3 DNA follows: TGTGCCAGCAGTTACGGTTTGGGGGGGAATGAGCAGTTCTTC. As protein: CASSYGLGGNEQFF.

The V call is TRBV4-1, the J call TRBJ1-3; TRBD1 is a possible D gene (6 bases). With 3 bases removed from V and 3 bases from J, the gap between germline ends came to 9 bases. The CDR3 contains 14 residues. Germline-derived CDR1 and CDR2 are MGHRA and YSYEKL. For the CDR3, the DNA is TGCGCCAGCAGCCAGGGACATAGTGGAAACACCATATATTTT. Protein: CASSQGHSGNTIYF.

The chain carries TRBV2 and TRBJ2-1; no definite D call. This CDR3 is 14 amino acids long. Germline V gives CDR1 SNHLY, CDR2 FYNNEI. Trimming took 1 base from V and 10 from J, leaving 14 bases between them. The CDR3 DNA reads TGTGCCAGCAGTGAAGAGGTAGCTGCATGGGAGCAGTTCTTC. This translates into CASSEEVAAWEQFF.

In this sample, this clone turned up a few times. V is TRBV3-1 (or the pseudogene TRBV3-2) and J is TRBJ1-3; maybe TRBD1 (6 bases). Germline CDR1 LGHDT, CDR2 YNNKEL (reference sequence). This CDR3 spans 14 amino acids. V was cut by 2 bases and J by 4 bases, with 9 bases left in between. In nucleotides, the CDR3 is TGTGCCAGCAGCCAATCCGGGACAGGAAACACCATATATTTT. Protein: CASSQSGTGNTIYF.

This sequence joins TRBV5-1 and TRBJ2-3; 7 bases are shared with TRBD2. CDR1 and CDR2 (germline): SGHRS, YFSETQ. V was pared by 0 bases and J by 2 bases, with 6 bases of the junction left unmatched. The CDR3 is made up of 16 amino acids. This CDR3 reads CASSLVGAGSTDTQYF. For the CDR3, the DNA is TGCGCCAGCAGCTTGGTTGGAGCGGGGTCCACAGATACGCAGTATTTT.

The rearrangement uses TRBV24-1 and TRBJ1-2, with D perhaps matching TRBD1 (5 bases). The CDR3 covers 14 residues. From germline, CDR1 is KGHDR and CDR2 SFDVKD. Deletions cut 4 bases from V and 4 bases from J, with 12 bases between. CDR3: CATSDLTATYGYTF. The CDR3 bases are TGTGCCACCAGTGACCTGACAGCAACCTATGGCTACACCTTC.

This clone was found a few times. The chain is built from TRBV4-2 and TRBJ1-2; D remains unclear. V lost 5 bases and J 2 bases, leaving 9 bases between the germline ends. This CDR3 contains 13 residues. Germline V gene lookup returns CDR1 LGHNA and CDR2 YNFKEQ. The DNA for the CDR3 is TGTGCCAGCAGCTCTGGCAGAAACTATGGCTACACCTTC. Translating it yields CASSSGRNYGYTF.

This rearrangement joins TRBV6-2 or TRBV6-3 to TRBJ2-2, with TRBD1 matching over 8 bases. This CDR3 has 15 amino acids. The trim removed 5 bases at V and 0 bases at J, leaving 2 bases unmatched. Germline-derived CDR1 and CDR2 are MNHEY and SVGEGT. The CDR3 nucleotides are TGTGCCAGCAGTCGGACAGGGTCGAACACCGGGGAGCTGTTTTTT. This codes for CASSRTGSNTGELFF.

This chain links TRBV18 with TRBJ1-4, with no clear D. This CDR3 comprises 14 residues. Between the trimmed V and J ends, which lost 5 bases and 6 bases, there was a span of 13 bases. Germline V gene lookup returns CDR1 KGHSH and CDR2 LQKENI. CDR3 in amino acids: CASSSRQVDEKLFF. CDR3 coding DNA: TGTGCCAGCTCATCCCGTCAGGTTGATGAAAAACTGTTTTTT.

This chain connects TRBV6-5 to TRBJ2-1; TRBD1 matches 11 bases. Germline assignment: CDR1 MNHEY and CDR2 SVGAGI. J lost 9 bases, V lost 10 bases, and 11 bases had no gene match. The CDR3 has 14 amino acids. CDR3 amino acids: CATATGTGGAEQFF. CDR3 sequence (DNA): TGTGCCACCGCAACCGGGACAGGGGGTGCTGAGCAGTTCTTC.

V and J are TRBV5-5 and TRBJ1-1, with D perhaps TRBD1 (6 bases). The CDR3 has 15 residues. V shed 2 bases and J shed 0 bases, with 11 bases lying between them. Germline assignment: CDR1 SGHKS and CDR2 YYEKEE (reference sequence). The CDR3 loop reads CASSFEGQMNTEAFF. The CDR3 nucleotides read TGTGCCAGCAGCTTCGAAGGACAGATGAACACTGAAGCTTTCTTT.

Notes on this clone: Additional DNA sequences in this sample encode the identical CDR3. The chain carries TRBV9 and TRBJ2-3, with D perhaps matching TRBD2 (6 bases). The germline gives CDR1 SGDLS, CDR2 YYNGEE. The CDR3 has 14 amino acids. Trimming took 1 base from V and 0 from J, leaving 6 bases between them. This CDR3 is CASSVSGSTDTQYF. CDR3 coding DNA: TGTGCCAGCAGCGTAAGCGGGAGCACAGATACGCAGTATTTT.

This chain links TRBV6-2 or TRBV6-3 with TRBJ1-3; D unresolved. The ends were cut back, 0 bases at V and 4 bases at J, with 4 bases in the middle. The CDR3 spans 13 residues. Looked up from germline, CDR1 is MNHEY and CDR2 is SVGEGT. In DNA form, the CDR3 reads TGTGCCAGCAGTTACTCGTCGGGAAACACCATATATTTT. Protein sequence: CASSYSSGNTIYF.

This chain uses TRBV2 with TRBJ1-4, with D maybe TRBD1 (6 bases). V lost 3 bases and J lost 8, with 10 bases in between. The germline gives CDR1 SNHLY, CDR2 FYNNEI. The CDR3 runs to 13 residues. CDR3 coding DNA: TGTGCCAGCAGTGAGTTAGGACAGGAAAAACTGTTTTTT. Amino acid sequence: CASSELGQEKLFF.

In DNA form, the CDR3 reads TGTGCCAGCAGTAGACCGGGACAGGGTGACTATGGCTACACCTTC. It specifies CASSRPGQGDYGYTF. The chain combines TRBV6-2 or TRBV6-3 with TRBJ1-2; 9 positions agree with TRBD1. V gave up 5 bases and J gave up 3 bases; unmatched junction bases: 7. The CDR3 sequence is 15 residues long. Germline lookup yields CDR1 MNHEY and CDR2 SVGEGT.